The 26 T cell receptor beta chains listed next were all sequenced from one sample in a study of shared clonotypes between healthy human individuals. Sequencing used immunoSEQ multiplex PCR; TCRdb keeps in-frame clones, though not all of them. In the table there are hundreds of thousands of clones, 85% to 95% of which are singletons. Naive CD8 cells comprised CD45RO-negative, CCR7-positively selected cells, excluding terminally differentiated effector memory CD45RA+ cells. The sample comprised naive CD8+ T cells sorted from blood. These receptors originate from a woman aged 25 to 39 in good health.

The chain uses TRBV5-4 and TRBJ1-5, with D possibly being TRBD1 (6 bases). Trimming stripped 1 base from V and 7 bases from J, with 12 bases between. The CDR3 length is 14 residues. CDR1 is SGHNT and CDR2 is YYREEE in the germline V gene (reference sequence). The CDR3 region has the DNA TGTGCCAGCAGCTTGATGGGGGGCCCCCAGCCCCAGCATTTT. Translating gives CASSLMGGPQPQHF.

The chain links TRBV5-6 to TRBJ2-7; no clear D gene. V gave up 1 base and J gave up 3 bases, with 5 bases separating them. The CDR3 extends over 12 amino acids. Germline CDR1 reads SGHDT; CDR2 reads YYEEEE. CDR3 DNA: TGTGCCAGCAGCTTGATAGACTACGAGCAGTACTTC. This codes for CASSLIDYEQYF.

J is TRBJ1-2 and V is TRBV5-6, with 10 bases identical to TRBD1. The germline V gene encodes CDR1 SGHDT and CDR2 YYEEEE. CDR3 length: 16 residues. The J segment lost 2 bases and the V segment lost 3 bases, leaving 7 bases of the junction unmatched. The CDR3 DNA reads TGTGCCAGCAGCTCCGGGACAGGGGAATGGAACTATGGCTACACCTTC. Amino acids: CASSSGTGEWNYGYTF.

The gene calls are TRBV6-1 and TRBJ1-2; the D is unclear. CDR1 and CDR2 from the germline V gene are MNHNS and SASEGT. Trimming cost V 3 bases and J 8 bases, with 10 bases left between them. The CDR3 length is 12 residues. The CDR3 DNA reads TGTGCCAGCAGTGATGGACTTTGGGGCTACACCTTC. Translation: CASSDGLWGYTF.

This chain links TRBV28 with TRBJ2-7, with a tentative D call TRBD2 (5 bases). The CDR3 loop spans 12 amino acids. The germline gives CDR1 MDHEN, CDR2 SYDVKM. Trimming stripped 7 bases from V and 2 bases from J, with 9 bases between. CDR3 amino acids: CASNSETYEQYF. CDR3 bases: TGTGCCAGCAATAGCGAAACCTACGAGCAGTACTTC.

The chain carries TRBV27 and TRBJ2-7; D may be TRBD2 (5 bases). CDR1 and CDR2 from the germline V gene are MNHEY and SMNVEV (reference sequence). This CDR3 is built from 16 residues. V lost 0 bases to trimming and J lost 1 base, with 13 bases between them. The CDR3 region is CASSLSPFRLSYEQYF. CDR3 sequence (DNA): TGTGCCAGCAGTTTATCGCCCTTCCGACTATCCTACGAGCAGTACTTC.

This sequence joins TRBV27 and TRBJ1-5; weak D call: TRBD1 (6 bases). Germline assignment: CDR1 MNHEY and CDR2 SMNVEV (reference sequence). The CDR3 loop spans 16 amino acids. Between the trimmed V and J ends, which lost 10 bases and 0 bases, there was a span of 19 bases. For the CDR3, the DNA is TGTGCCATCGACACGGGACAACCTTATAGCAATCAGCCCCAGCATTTT. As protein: CAIDTGQPYSNQPQHF.

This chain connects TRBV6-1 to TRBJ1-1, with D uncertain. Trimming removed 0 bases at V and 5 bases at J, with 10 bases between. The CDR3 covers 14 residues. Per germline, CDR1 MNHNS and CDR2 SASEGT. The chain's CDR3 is CASSEAGTLTEAFF. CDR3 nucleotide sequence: TGTGCCAGCAGTGAAGCCGGTACACTAACTGAAGCTTTCTTT.

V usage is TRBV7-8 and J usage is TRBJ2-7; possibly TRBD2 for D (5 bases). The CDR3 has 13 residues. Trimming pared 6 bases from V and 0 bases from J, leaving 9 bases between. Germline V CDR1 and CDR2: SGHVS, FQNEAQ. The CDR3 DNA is TGTGCCAGCAGATCGGGAATCTCCTACGAGCAGTACTTC. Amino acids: CASRSGISYEQYF. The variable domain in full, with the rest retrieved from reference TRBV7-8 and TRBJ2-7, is GAGVSQSPRYKVAKRGQDVALRCDPISGHVSLFWYQQALGQGPEFLTYFQNEAQLDKSGLPSDRFFAERPEGSVSTLKIQRTQQEDSAVYLCASRSGISYEQYFGPGTRLTVT.

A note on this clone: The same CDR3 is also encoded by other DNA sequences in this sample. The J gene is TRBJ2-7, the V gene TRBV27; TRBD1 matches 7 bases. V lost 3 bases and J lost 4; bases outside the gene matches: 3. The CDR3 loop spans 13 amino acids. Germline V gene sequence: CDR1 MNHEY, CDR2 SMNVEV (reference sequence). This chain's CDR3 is CASSFGTDYEQYF. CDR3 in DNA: TGTGCCAGCAGTTTCGGGACAGATTACGAGCAGTACTTC.

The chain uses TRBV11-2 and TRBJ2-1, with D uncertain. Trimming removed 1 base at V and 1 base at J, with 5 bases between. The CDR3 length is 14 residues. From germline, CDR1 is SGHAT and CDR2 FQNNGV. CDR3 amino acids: CASSLVGSYNEQFF. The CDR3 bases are TGTGCCAGCAGCTTAGTAGGGTCCTACAATGAGCAGTTCTTC.

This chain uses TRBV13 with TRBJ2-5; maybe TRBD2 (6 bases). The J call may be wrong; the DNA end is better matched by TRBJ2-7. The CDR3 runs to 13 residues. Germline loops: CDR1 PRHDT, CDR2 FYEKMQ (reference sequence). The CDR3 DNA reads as TGTGCCAGCAGCTTTGGGGGGAGCTACGAGCAGTACTTC. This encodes CASSFGGSYEQYF.

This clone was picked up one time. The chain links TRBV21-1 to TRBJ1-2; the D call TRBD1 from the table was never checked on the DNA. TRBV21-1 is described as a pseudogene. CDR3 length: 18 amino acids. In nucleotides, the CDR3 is TGTGCCAGCAGCAATAAGTGGGACAGGGGGCCCTACCCCTATGGCTACACCTTC. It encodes CASSNKWDRGPYPYGYTF.

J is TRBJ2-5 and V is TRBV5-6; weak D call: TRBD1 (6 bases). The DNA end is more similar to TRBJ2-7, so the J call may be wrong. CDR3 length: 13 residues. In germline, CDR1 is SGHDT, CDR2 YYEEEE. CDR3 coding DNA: TGTGCCAGCAGCTTGAGGGGGATCTACGAGCAGTACTTC. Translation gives CASSLRGIYEQYF.

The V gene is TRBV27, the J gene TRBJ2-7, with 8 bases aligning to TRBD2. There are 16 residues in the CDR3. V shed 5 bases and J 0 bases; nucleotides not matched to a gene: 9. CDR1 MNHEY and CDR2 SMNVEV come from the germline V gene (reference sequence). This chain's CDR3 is CASSPSGGPISYEQYF. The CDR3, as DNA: TGTGCCAGCAGTCCATCGGGAGGGCCTATCTCCTACGAGCAGTACTTC.

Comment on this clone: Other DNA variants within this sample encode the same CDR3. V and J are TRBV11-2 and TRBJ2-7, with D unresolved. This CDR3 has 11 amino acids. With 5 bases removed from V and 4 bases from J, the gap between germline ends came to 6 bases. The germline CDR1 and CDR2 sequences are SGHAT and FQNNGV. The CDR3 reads CASSPDYEQYF. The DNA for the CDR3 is TGTGCCAGCAGCCCCGATTACGAGCAGTACTTC.

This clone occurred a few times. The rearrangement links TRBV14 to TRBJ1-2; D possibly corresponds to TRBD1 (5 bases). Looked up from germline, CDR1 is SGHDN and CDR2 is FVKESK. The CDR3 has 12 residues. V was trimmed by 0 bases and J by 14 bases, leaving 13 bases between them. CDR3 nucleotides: TGTGCCAGCAGCCAAGAGGGATGGGGCTTAACCTTC. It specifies CASSQEGWGLTF.

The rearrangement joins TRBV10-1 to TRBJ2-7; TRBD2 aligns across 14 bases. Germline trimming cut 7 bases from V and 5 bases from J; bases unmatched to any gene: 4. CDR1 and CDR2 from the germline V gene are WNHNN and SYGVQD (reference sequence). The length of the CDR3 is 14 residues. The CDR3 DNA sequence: TGCGCCAGCACCCCGGGACTAGCGGGAGACGAGCAGTACTTC. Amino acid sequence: CASTPGLAGDEQYF.

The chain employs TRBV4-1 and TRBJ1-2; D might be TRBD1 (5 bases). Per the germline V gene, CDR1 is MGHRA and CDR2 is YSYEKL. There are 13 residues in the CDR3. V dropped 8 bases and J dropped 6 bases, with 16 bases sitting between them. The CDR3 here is CASGHNPGHGYTF. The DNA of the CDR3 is TGCGCCAGCGGGCATAATCCAGGGCATGGCTACACCTTC.

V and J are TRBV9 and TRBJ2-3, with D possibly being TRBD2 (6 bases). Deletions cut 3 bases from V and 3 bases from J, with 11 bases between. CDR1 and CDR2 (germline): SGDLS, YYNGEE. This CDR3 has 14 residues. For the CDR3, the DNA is TGTGCCAGCAGCGCCCTCGGGGGAACAGATACGCAGTATTTT. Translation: CASSALGGTDTQYF.

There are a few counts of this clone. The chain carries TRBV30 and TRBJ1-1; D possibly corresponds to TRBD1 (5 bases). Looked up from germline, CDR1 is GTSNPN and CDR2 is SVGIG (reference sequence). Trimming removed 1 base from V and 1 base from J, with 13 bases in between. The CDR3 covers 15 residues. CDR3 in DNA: TGTGCCTGGAGTGCGACAGATCTTTGGAACACTGAAGCTTTCTTT. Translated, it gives CAWSATDLWNTEAFF.

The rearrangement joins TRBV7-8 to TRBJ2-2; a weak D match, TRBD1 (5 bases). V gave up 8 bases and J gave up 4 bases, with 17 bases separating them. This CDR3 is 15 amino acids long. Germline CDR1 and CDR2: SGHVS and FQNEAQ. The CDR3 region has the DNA TGTGCCAGCCACCCCGAAACAGGTTTCACCGGGGAGCTGTTTTTT. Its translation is CASHPETGFTGELFF.

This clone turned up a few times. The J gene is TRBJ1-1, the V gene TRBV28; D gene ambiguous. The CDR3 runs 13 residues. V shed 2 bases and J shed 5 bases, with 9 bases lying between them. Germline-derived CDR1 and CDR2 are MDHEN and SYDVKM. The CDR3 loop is CASSLSVRTEAFF. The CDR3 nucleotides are TGTGCCAGCAGTTTAAGTGTGCGGACTGAAGCTTTCTTT.

The CDR3 DNA is TGTGCCAGCAGAGACCAGGAGAGGGATCTCTCCTACGAGCAGTACTTC. It is translated as CASRDQERDLSYEQYF. This chain joins TRBV7-3 and TRBJ2-7, with a possible D match to TRBD2 (5 bases). This CDR3 comprises 16 residues. The germline gives CDR1 SGHTA, CDR2 FQGTGA. V lost 6 bases to trimming and J lost 0 bases, with 18 bases between them.

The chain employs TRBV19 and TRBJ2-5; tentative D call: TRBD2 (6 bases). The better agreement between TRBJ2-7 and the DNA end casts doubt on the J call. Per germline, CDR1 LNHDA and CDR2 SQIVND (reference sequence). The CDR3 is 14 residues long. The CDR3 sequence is CASSIDSGVYEQYF. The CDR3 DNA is TGTGCCAGTAGTATTGATAGCGGAGTCTACGAGCAGTACTTC.

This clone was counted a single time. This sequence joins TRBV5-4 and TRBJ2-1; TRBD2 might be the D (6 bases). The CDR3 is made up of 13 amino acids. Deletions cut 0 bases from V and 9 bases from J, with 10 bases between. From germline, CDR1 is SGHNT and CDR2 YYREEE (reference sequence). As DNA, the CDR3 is TGTGCCAGCAGCTTGGCCATCGGGGGTGAGCAGTTCTTC. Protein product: CASSLAIGGEQFF.